This TCR beta chain derives from a study of T cells after yellow fever vaccination. Study-level points and caveats: A limited proportion of clonotypes was detected within both the CD4 and CD8 compartments.

Synthesis of TCR cDNA relied on 5'RACE template switching, which attached a universal primer site and UMIs. TCRdb passed the 5' RACE reads through MiXCR, listing each CDR3 protein once. The sample consists of a few hundred thousand distinct CDR3 sequences, roughly 4% of them appearing once. The length of the CDR3 is 15 residues. Germline-derived CDR1 and CDR2 are SGHRS and YFSETQ. V was clipped by 4 bases and J by 7 bases; unmatched bases: 8. This clonotype was counted many times. Antigen unknown. This rearrangement joins TRBV5-1 to TRBJ2-2, with 9 bases that match TRBD1. The sequence was collected from a man aged 18 to 30 who received the YFV17D yellow fever vaccine. The input for sequencing was PBMCs, taken 5 days after the yellow fever booster vaccination. The CDR3 DNA is TGCGCCAGCAGCCTGGGACAGGGAAACGGCGGGGAGCTGTTTTTT. This translates into CASSLGQGNGGELFF.